The present entry profiles one TCR beta chain with its context. The antigen is not known. As to time point: week 35, safety follow-up. In every dose of vaccine, 300 ug of mutant IDH1 20-mer peptide was given alongside topical imiquimod. This specimen belongs to a study of a mutant IDH1 vaccine in newly diagnosed glioma. Study-level information: V12 fell at week 35 and V13, the study end, at week 47.

Data came from immunoSEQ multiplex PCR; TCRdb stores just in-frame clones and leaves some out. The table records roughly 40,000 clones, 75% to 85% of them present only once. CDR1 and CDR2 from the germline V gene are GTSNPN and SVGIG (reference sequence). The trim removed 1 base at V and 7 bases at J, leaving 4 bases unmatched. This CDR3 has 13 amino acids. Study-wide results and limits: Most patients, 90% to 95%, showed vaccine-induced immune responses.

The source material was PBMCs, sampled from a glioma patient whose treatment included an IDH1 peptide vaccine. J is TRBJ1-2 and V is TRBV30, with 9 bases lining up with TRBD1. The receptor's source is a woman aged 45-60 years with glioma. The CDR3 protein is CAWSGDRVGGYTF. The CDR3 DNA follows: TGTGCCTGGAGTGGGGACAGGGTTGGTGGCTACACCTTC.